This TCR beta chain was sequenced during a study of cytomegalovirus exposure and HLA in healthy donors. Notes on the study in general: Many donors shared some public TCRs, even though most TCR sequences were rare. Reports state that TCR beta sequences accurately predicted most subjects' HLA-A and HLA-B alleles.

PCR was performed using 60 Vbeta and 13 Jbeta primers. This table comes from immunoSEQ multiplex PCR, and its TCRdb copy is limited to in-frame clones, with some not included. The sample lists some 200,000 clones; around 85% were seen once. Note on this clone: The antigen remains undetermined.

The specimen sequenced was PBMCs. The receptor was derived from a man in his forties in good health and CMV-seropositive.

CDR3 nucleotides: TGTGCCAGCAGGCCAAGGGGGAATAACTATGGCTACACCTTC. As protein: CASRPRGNNYGYTF. The rearrangement links TRBV27 to TRBJ1-2, with D perhaps TRBD1 (6 bases). CDR3 length equals 14 residues. Germline CDR1 and CDR2: MNHEY and SMNVEV (reference sequence). V shed 6 bases and J shed 1 base, with 12 bases lying between them.